Shown below are 19 T cell receptor beta chains from a single sample sequenced in a study of cytomegalovirus exposure and HLA in healthy donors. Vbeta (60) and Jbeta (13) primers were used in the PCR. This table comes from immunoSEQ multiplex PCR, and its TCRdb copy is limited to in-frame clones, with some not included. This table holds around 130,000 clones, roughly three fifths found once. The source material was PBMCs. The receptors derive from a male donor in good health and CMV-seronegative.

About this clone: At one boundary the junction diverges from the germline segment, which might be a read error. The rearrangement uses TRBV7-9 and TRBJ1-1; 8 nucleotides align to TRBD1. CDR3 size: 14 residues. The germline V gene has CDR1 SEHNR and CDR2 FQNEAQ (reference sequence). CDR3 sequence reads: CSSSPTGVNTEAFF. The CDR3 DNA reads as TGTTCCAGCAGCCCGACAGGGGTGAACACTGAAGCTTTCTTT.

This clone was seen a few times. The genes are TRBV5-1 and TRBJ2-7; possibly TRBD2 for D (5 bases). Germline V lookup: CDR1 SGHRS, CDR2 YFSETQ. V lost 2 bases to trimming and J lost 3 bases, with 9 bases between them. There are 13 residues in the CDR3. The CDR3 protein is CASSFGEGYEQYF. The CDR3, as DNA: TGCGCCAGCAGCTTTGGTGAGGGCTACGAGCAGTACTTC.

The genes are TRBV9 and TRBJ2-7, with 8 bases identical to TRBD1. V lost 3 bases and J lost 2; bases outside the gene matches: 4. CDR1 and CDR2 (germline): SGDLS, YYNGEE. CDR3 size: 14 residues. CDR3 nucleotides: TGTGCCAGCAGCGCAGAACAGGGGGCCTACGAGCAGTACTTC. Translated: CASSAEQGAYEQYF.

This sequence joins TRBV5-1 and TRBJ2-7; 10 bases align to TRBD1. With V trimmed by 4 bases and J by 2 bases, 6 bases remained unmatched. The CDR3 is made up of 15 amino acids. Germline CDR1 is SGHRS and CDR2 is YFSETQ. The CDR3 DNA sequence: TGCGCCAGCAGCAGCTGGGACAGGGGCCCCTACGAGCAGTACTTC. It yields the protein CASSSWDRGPYEQYF. Together with reference TRBV5-1 and TRBJ2-7, the CDR3 gives the full variable domain: KAGVTQTPRYLIKTRGQQVTLSCSPISGHRSVSWYQQTPGQGLQFLFEYFSETQRNKGNFPGRFSGRQFSNSRSEMNVSTLELGDSALYLCASSSWDRGPYEQYFGPGTRLTVT.

J is TRBJ1-2 and V is TRBV7-9, with 7 positions matching TRBD1. The CDR3 sequence is 15 residues long. The germline V gene encodes CDR1 SEHNR and CDR2 FQNEAQ (reference sequence). Trimming took 2 bases from V and 4 from J; bases not matched to a gene: 7. CDR3 nucleotide sequence: TGTGCCAGCAGCTTACGCCCGGGACAGATCTATGGCTACACCTTC. This translates into CASSLRPGQIYGYTF.

The rearrangement joins TRBV6-6 to TRBJ1-2; 9 nucleotides match TRBD1. This CDR3 spans 16 amino acids. With V trimmed by 8 bases and J by 7 bases, 17 bases remained unmatched. Germline CDR1 MNHNY, CDR2 SVGAGI (reference sequence). CDR3 DNA: TGTGCCAGCCAGAGGGCGTCGACAGGGGGGCAAGGTGGCTACACCTTC. This gives the protein CASQRASTGGQGGYTF.

The chain combines TRBV28 with TRBJ2-5, with 7 bases aligning to TRBD1. The V gene's germline CDR1 is MDHEN and CDR2 SYDVKM. The CDR3 consists of 14 residues. V was clipped by 4 bases and J by 5 bases; unmatched bases: 7. CDR3 DNA sequence: TGTGCCAGCAGTTCCCCGACAGGGTTGGAGACCCAGTACTTC. Translated: CASSSPTGLETQYF. Full variable domain (remainder filled in from reference TRBV28 and TRBJ2-5): DVKVTQSSRYLVKRTGEKVFLECVQDMDHENMFWYRQDPGLGLRLIYFSYDVKMKEKGDIPEGYSVSREKKERFSLILESASTNQTSMYLCASSSPTGLETQYFGPGTRLLVL.

DNA for the CDR3: TGTGCCAGCTCACCTCCCCCCGGTACTGAAGCTTTCTTT. This gives the protein CASSPPPGTEAFF. This chain links TRBV18 with TRBJ1-1; D remains ambiguous. Looked up from germline, CDR1 is KGHSH and CDR2 is LQKENI. The ends were cut back, 3 bases at V and 5 bases at J, with 10 bases in the middle. The CDR3 covers 13 residues.

This clone has only one observation. V and J are TRBV5-6 and TRBJ1-2; tentatively, D is TRBD1 (6 bases). CDR1 is SGHDT and CDR2 is YYEEEE in the germline V gene. CDR3 length equals 14 residues. Trimming pared 5 bases from V and 3 bases from J, leaving 14 bases between. The CDR3 here is CASSRRTVDYGYTF. In nucleotides, the CDR3 is TGTGCCAGCAGTCGAAGGACAGTTGACTATGGCTACACCTTC.

The chain couples TRBV19 to TRBJ1-5; 8 bases fit TRBD1. The CDR3 extends over 17 amino acids. Germline V gives CDR1 LNHDA, CDR2 SQIVND (reference sequence). Trimming cost V 3 bases and J 7 bases; bases outside gene matches: 14. The CDR3 DNA is TGTGCCAGTAGTATCAGGGACAGGTGGCGATCGGAACAGCCCCAGCATTTT. This translates into CASSIRDRWRSEQPQHF.

V and J are TRBV6-6 and TRBJ2-5, with 8 positions matching TRBD2. Germline-derived CDR1 and CDR2 are MNHNY and SVGAGI (reference sequence). This CDR3 has 13 amino acids. V gave up 7 bases and J gave up 5 bases; unmatched junction bases: 6. For the CDR3, the DNA is TGTGCCAGCACCGGGGGGGGGCGGGAGACCCAGTACTTC. Amino acid sequence: CASTGGGRETQYF.

The rearrangement uses TRBV10-3 and TRBJ1-1; maybe TRBD1 (5 bases). From germline, CDR1 is ENHRY and CDR2 SYGVKD. Trimming took off 4 bases at V and 2 bases at J, with 11 bases between the two ends. The CDR3 is made up of 14 amino acids. CDR3 sequence: CAISVGGDNTEAFF. DNA of the CDR3: TGTGCCATCAGTGTTGGGGGGGATAACACTGAAGCTTTCTTT.

This rearrangement joins TRBV7-2 to TRBJ2-1, with a possible D match to TRBD2 (5 bases). Deletions cut 1 base from V and 5 bases from J, with 21 bases between. The CDR3 runs 18 residues. CDR1 SGHTA and CDR2 FQGNSA come from the germline V gene. Here the CDR3 DNA reads TGTGCCAGCAGCTTAGAGTTTTCGCGGGCAGGTCCGAACAATGAGCAGTTCTTC. Translation gives CASSLEFSRAGPNNEQFF.

This clone was counted a few times. As DNA, the CDR3 is TGTGCCAGCAGCTTAGGACTCTATCAATGGAATGGCTACACCTTC. It codes for CASSLGLYQWNGYTF. The chain joins TRBV11-2 to TRBJ1-2, with no clear D. CDR1 is SGHAT and CDR2 is FQNNGV in the germline V gene. The germline V and J ends were trimmed by 1 base and 6 bases, with 15 bases remaining between them. There are 15 residues in the CDR3.

On this clone: Relative to the germline gene, one junction end is altered; a read error may explain this. V usage is TRBV7-7 and J usage is TRBJ1-4; D perhaps matches TRBD1 (5 bases). The germline V gene encodes CDR1 SSHAT and CDR2 FNYEAQ (reference sequence). CDR3 length equals 15 residues. CDR3: CASSLGTSTNEKLFF. The CDR3 DNA is TGTGCTAGCAGCTTAGGGACTTCAACTAATGAAAAACTGTTTTTT.

The chain recombines TRBV7-2 with TRBJ1-6; 7 nucleotides agree with TRBD1. There are 15 residues in the CDR3. The ends lost 3 bases at V and 6 bases at J; junction bases unmatched: 5. Per germline, CDR1 SGHTA and CDR2 FQGNSA. The CDR3 spells CASSFDRVANSPLHF. The CDR3, as DNA: TGTGCCAGCAGCTTCGACAGGGTTGCTAATTCACCCCTCCACTTT.

J is TRBJ1-5 and V is TRBV6-5, with 10 bases fitting TRBD1. There are 15 residues in the CDR3. The J segment lost 1 base and the V segment lost 6 bases, leaving 3 bases of the junction unmatched. Per the germline V gene, CDR1 is MNHEY and CDR2 is SVGAGI. The CDR3 loop reads CASRRDRGSNQPQHF. The DNA of the CDR3 is TGTGCCAGCAGACGGGACAGGGGAAGCAATCAGCCCCAGCATTTT.

The V and J genes are TRBV18 and TRBJ2-5; 7 bases line up with TRBD1. V trimming: 0 bases; J trimming: 5 bases; junction bases outside the gene matches: 0. Germline V lookup: CDR1 KGHSH, CDR2 LQKENI. The CDR3 consists of 13 residues. CDR3 sequence (DNA): TGTGCCAGCTCACCACCACAGGGGGAGACCCAGTACTTC. Translation: CASSPPQGETQYF.

Note on this clone: A junction end diverges from the germline sequence, so it may reflect a read error. V gene TRBV7-9 combines with J gene TRBJ2-5, with 10 positions matching TRBD2. Germline V lookup: CDR1 SEHNR, CDR2 FQNEAQ (reference sequence). This CDR3 is built from 16 residues. DNA of the CDR3: TGTTCCAGCAGCTTAGTGGCTAGCGGGGGAGAAGAGACCCAGTACTTC. Translation: CSSSLVASGGEETQYF.